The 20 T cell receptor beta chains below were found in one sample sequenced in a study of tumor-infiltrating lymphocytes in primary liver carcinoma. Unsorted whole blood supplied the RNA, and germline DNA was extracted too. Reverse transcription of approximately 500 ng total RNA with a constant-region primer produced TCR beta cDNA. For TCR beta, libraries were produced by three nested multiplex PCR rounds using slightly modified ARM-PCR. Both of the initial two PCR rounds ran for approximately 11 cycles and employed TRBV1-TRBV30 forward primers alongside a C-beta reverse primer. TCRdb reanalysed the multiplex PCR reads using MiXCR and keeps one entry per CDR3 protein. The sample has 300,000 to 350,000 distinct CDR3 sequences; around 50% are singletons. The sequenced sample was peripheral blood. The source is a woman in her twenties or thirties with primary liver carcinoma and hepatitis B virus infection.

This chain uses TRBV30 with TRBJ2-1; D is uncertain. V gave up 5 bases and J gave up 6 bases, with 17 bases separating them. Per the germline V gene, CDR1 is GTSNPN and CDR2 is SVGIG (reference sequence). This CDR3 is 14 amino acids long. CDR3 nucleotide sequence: TGTGCCTGGGTGGTTGAGTTCGTGATCAATGAGCAGTTCTTC. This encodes CAWVVEFVINEQFF.

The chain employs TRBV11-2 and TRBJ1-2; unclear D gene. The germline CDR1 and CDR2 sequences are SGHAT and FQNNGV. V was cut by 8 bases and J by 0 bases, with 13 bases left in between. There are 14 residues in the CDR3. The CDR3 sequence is CASDLDRANYGYTF. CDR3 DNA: TGTGCCAGCGACTTAGATAGGGCTAACTATGGCTACACCTTC.

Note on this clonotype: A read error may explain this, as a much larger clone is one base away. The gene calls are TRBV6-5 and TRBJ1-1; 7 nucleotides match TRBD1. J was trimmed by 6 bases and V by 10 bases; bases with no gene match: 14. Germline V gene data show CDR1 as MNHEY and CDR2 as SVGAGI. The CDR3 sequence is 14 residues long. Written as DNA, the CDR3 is TGTGCCAACAGCCCGCCGACAGGGATGGCTGAAGCTTTCTTT. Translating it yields CANSPPTGMAEAFF.

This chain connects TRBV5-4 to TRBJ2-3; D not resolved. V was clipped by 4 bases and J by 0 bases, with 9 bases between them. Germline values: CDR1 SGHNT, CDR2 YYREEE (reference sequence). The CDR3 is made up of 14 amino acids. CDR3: CASSHAGSTDTQYF. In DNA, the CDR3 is TGTGCCAGCAGCCACGCTGGTAGCACAGATACGCAGTATTTT.

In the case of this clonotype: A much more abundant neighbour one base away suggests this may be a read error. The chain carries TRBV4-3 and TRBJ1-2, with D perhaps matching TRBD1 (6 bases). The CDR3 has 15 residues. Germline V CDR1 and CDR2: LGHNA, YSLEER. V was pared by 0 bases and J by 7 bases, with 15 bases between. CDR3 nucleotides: TGCGCCAGCAGCCAAGATAGATCAGGGGACACTGGCTACACCTTC. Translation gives CASSQDRSGDTGYTF.

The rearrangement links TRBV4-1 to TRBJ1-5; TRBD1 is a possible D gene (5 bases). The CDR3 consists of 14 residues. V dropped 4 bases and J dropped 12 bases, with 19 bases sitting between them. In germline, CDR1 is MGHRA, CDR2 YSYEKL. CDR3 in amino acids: CASSPGEFNQNQHF. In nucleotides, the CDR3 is TGCGCCAGCAGCCCGGGGGAGTTCAATCAGAACCAGCATTTT.

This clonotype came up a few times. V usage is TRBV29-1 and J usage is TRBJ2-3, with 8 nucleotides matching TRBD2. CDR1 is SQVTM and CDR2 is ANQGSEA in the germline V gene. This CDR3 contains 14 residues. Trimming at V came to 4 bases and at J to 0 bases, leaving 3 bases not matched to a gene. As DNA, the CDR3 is TGCAGCGTTGGGGCGGGAGGCAGCACAGATACGCAGTATTTT. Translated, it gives CSVGAGGSTDTQYF.

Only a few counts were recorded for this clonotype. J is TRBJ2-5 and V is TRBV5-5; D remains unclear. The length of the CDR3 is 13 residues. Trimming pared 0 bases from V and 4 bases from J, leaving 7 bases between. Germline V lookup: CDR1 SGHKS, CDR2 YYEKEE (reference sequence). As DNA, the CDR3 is TGTGCCAGCAGCTTGGCCAGAGGAGAGACCCAGTACTTC. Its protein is CASSLARGETQYF.

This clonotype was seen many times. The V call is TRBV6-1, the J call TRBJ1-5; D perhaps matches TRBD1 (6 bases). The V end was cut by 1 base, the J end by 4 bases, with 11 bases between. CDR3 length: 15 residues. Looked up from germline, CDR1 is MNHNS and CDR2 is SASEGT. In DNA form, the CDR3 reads TGTGCCAGCAGTGAAGAAGGGGGAAGGAATCAGCCCCAGCATTTT. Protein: CASSEEGGRNQPQHF.

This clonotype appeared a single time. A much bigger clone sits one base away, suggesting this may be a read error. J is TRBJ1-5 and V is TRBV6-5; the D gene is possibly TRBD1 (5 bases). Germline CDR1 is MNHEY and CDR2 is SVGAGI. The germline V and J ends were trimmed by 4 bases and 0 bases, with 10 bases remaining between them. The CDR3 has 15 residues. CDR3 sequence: CASSFAQGSNQPQHF. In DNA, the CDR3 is TGTGCCAGCAGTTTCGCGCAGGGTAGCAATCAGCCCCAGCATTTT.

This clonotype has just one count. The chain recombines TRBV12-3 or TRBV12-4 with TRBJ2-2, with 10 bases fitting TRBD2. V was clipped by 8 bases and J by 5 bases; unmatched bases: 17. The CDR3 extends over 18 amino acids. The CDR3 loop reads CASGASGGISSGTGELFF. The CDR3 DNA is TGTGCCAGCGGAGCTAGCGGGGGTATCTCGTCGGGAACCGGGGAGCTGTTTTTT.

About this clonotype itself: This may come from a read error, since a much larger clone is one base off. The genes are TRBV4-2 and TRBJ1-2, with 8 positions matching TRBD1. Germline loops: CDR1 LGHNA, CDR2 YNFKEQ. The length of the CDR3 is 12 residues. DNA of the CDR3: TGTGCCAACAGCCGGACAGGGCTAGGCTACACCTTC. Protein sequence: CANSRTGLGYTF.

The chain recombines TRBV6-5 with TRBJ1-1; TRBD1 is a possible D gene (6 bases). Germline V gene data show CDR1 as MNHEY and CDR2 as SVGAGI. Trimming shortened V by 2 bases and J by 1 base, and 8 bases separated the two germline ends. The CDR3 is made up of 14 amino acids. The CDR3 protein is CASSYLQGNTEAFF. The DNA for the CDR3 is TGTGCCAGCAGTTACCTACAGGGGAACACTGAAGCTTTCTTT.

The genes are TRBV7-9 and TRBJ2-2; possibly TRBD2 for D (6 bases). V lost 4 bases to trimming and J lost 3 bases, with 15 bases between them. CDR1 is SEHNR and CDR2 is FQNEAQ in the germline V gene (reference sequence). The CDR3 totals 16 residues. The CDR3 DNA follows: TGTGCCAGCAGCTCCCCTACTAGCTCCTACACCGGGGAGCTGTTTTTT. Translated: CASSSPTSSYTGELFF.

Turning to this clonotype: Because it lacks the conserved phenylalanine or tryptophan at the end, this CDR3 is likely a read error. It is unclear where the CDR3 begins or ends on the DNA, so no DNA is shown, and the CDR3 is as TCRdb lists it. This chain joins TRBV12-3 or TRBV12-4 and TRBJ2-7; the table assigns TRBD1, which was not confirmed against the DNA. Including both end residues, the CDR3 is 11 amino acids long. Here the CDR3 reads CVSSQGRGLYS.

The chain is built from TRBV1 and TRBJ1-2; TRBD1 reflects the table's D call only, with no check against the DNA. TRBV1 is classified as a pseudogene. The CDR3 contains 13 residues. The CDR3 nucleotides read TGCACCAGCAGCCAAGCTCCGGGACATCATGACACCTTC. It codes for CTSSQAPGHHDTF.

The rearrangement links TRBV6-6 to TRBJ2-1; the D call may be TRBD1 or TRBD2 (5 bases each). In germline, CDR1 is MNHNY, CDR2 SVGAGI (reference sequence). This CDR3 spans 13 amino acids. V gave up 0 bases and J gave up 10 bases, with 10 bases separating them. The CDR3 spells CASSYSGPGEQFF. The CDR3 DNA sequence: TGTGCCAGCAGTTACTCGGGGCCGGGGGAGCAGTTCTTC.

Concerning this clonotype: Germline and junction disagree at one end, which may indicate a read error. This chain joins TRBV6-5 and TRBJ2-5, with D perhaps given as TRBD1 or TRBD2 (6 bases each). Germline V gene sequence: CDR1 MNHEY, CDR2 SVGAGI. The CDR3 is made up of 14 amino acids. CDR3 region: CSSSYSGAGETQYF. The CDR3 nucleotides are TGTTCCAGCAGTTACTCGGGGGCTGGGGAGACCCAATACTTC.

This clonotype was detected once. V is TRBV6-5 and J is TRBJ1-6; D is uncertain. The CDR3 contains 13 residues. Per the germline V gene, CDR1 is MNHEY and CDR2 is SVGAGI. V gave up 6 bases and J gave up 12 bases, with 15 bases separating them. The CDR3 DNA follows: TGTGCCAGCAGGCCTAGCATAGTTTTACCCCTCCACTTT. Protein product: CASRPSIVLPLHF.

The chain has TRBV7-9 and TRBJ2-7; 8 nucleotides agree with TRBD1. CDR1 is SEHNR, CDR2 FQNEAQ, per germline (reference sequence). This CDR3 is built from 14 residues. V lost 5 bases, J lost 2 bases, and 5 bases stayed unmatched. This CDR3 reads CASSDRDRPYEQYF. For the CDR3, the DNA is TGTGCCAGCAGCGACCGGGACAGGCCCTACGAGCAGTACTTC. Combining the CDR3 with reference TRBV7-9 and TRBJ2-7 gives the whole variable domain DTGVSQNPRHKITKRGQNVTFRCDPISEHNRLYWYRQTLGQGPEFLTYFQNEAQLEKSRLLSDRFSAERPKGSFSTLEIQRTEQGDSAMYLCASSDRDRPYEQYFGPGTRLTVT.